This T cell receptor (beta chain) stems from a study of cytomegalovirus exposure and HLA in healthy donors. At the level of the study: Earlier work reported 117 million unique TCR beta sequences from about 180 million T cells. Study-level results: In a later analysis, a missense DCLRE1C variant was linked to TCR beta V- and J-gene trimming. Most TCR sequences were rare, but some public TCRs occurred in many donors.

CDR1 and CDR2 from the germline V gene are SGHNT and YYREEE (reference sequence). The V end lost 0 bases, the J end lost 5 bases, and 9 bases lay between the germline ends. The CDR3 extends over 14 amino acids. Primers included in the PCR were 60 Vbeta and 13 Jbeta primers. Some clones are missing from TCRdb's copy, which holds only in-frame ones; the method was immunoSEQ multiplex PCR. The listing records about 48,000 clones. Worth noting for this clone: Its target is not known.

The sequence was obtained from a male donor in good health and CMV-seropositive. The chain couples TRBV5-4 to TRBJ2-1; weak D call: TRBD1 (6 bases). The sample taken for sequencing was PBMCs. The DNA for the CDR3 is TGTGCCAGCAGCTTGGGGGGGCGGGACAATGAGCAGTTCTTC. Protein: CASSLGGRDNEQFF.